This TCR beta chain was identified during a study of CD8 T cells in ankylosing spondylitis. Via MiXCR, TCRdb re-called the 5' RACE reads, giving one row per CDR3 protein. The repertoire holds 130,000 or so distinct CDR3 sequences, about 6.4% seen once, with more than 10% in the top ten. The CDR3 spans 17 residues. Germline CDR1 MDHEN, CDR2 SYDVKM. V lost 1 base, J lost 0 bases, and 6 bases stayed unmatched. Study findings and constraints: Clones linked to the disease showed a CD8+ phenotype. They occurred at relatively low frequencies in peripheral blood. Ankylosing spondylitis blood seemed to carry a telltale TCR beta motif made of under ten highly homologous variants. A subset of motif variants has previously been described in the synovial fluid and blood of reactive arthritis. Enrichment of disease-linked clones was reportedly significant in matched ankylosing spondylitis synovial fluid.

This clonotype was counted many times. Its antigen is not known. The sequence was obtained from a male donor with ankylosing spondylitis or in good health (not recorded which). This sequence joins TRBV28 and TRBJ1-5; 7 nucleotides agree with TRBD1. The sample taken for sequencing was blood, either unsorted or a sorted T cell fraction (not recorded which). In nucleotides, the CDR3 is TGTGCCAGCAGTTTATATGTGGGGACAGCTAGCAATCAGCCCCAGCATTTT. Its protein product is CASSLYVGTASNQPQHF. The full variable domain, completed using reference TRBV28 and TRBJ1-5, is DVKVTQSSRYLVKRTGEKVFLECVQDMDHENMFWYRQDPGLGLRLIYFSYDVKMKEKGDIPEGYSVSREKKERFSLILESASTNQTSMYLCASSLYVGTASNQPQHFGDGTRLSIL.